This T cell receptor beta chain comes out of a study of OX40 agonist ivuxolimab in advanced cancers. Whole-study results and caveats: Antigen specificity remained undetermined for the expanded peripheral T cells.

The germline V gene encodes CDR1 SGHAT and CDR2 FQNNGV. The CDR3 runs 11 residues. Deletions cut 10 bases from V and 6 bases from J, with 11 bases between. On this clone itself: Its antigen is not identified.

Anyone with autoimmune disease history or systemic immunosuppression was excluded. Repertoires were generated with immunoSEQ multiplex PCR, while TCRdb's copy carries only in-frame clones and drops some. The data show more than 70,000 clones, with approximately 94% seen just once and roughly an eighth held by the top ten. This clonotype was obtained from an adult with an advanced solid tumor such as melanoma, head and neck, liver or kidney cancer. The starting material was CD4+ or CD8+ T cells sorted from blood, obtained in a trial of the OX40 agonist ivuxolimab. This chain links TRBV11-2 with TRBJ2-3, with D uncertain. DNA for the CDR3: TGTGCCACCCCGGCAGCCGATACGCAGTATTTT. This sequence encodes CATPAADTQYF.